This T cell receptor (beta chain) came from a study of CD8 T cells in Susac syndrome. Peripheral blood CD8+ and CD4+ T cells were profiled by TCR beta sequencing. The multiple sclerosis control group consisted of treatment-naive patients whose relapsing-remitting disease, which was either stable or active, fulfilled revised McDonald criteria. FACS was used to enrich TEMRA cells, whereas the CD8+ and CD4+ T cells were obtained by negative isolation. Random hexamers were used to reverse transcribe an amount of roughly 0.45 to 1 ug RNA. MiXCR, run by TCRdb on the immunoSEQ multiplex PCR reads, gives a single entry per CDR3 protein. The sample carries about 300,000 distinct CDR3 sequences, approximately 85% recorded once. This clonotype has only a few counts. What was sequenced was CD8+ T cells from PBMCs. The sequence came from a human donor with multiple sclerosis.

The chain's CDR3 is CASSTADRAYEQYF. CDR3 bases: TGTGCCAGTAGTACAGCGGACAGAGCCTACGAGCAGTACTTC. V is TRBV19 and J is TRBJ2-7; the D gene is possibly TRBD1 (6 bases). The germline V gene encodes CDR1 LNHDA and CDR2 SQIVND (reference sequence). CDR3 size: 14 residues. Trimming took off 4 bases at V and 2 bases at J, with 12 bases between the two ends.